This T cell receptor (beta chain) comes out of a study of OX40 agonist ivuxolimab in advanced cancers. The wider study: Ivuxolimab is a fully human IgG2 antibody that activates OX40 (CD134). Patients in dose escalation had liver, melanoma, kidney or head and neck cancers.

Some clones are missing from TCRdb's copy, which holds only in-frame ones; the method was immunoSEQ multiplex PCR. This table has more than 85,000 clones, around 91% appearing once. The CDR3 has 15 amino acids. V gave up 0 bases and J gave up 7 bases, with 15 bases separating them. The germline gives CDR1 SGHNT, CDR2 YENEEA. The starting material was CD4+ or CD8+ T cells sorted from blood, obtained in a trial of the OX40 agonist ivuxolimab. The rearrangement joins TRBV11-3 to TRBJ1-2; possible D gene TRBD1, 5 bases. The origin of this receptor is an adult with an advanced solid tumor such as melanoma, head and neck, liver or kidney cancer. The CDR3, as DNA: TGTGCCAGCAGCTTAGATCCTGCAGGGACGTCTGGCTACACCTTC. Translation gives CASSLDPAGTSGYTF.